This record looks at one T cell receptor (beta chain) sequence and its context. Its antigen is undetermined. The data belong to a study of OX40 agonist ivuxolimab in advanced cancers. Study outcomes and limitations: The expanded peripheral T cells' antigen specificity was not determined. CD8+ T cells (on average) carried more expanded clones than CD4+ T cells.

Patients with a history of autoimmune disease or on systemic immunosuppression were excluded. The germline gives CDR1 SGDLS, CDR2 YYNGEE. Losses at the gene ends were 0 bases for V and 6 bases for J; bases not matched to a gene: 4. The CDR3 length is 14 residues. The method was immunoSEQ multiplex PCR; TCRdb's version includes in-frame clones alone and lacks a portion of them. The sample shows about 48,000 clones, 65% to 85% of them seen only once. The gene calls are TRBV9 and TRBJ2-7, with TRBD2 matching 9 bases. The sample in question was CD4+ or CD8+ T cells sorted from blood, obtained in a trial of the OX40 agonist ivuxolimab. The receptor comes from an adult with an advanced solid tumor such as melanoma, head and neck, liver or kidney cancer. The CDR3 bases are TGTGCCAGCAGCGTAGGTGTGACTAGCGGCGAGCAGTACTTC. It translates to CASSVGVTSGEQYF.